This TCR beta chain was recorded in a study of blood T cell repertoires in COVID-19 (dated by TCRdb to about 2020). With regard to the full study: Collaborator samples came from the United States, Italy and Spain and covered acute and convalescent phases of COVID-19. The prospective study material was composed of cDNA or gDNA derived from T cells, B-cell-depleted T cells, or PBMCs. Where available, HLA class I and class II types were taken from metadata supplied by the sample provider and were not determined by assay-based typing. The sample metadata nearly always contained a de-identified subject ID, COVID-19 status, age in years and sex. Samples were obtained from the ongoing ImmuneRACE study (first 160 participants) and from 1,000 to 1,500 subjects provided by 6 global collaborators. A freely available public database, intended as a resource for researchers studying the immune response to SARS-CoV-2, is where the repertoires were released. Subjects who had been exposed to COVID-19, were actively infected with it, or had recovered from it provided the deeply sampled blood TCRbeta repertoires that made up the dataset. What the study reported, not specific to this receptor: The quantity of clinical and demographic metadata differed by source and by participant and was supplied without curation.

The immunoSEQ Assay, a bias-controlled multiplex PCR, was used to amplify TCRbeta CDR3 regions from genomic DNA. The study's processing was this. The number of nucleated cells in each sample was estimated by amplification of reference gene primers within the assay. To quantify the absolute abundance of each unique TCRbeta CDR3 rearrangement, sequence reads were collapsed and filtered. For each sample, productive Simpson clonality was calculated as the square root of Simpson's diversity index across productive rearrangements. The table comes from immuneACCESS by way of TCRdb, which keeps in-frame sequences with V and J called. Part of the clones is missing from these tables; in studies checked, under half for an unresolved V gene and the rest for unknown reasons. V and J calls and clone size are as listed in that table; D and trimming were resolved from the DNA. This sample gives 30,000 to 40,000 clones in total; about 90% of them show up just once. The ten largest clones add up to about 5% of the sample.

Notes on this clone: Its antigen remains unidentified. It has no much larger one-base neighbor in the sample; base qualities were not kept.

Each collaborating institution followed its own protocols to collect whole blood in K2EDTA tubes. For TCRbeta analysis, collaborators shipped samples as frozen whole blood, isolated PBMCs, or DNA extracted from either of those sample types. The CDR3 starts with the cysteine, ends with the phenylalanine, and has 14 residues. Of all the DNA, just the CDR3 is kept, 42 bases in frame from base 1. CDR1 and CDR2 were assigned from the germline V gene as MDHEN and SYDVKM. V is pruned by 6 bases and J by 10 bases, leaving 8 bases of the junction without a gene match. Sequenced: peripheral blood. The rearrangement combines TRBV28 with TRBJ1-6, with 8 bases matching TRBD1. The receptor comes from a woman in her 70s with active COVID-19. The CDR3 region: CASSLGQGGSPLHF. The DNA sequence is TGTGCCAGCAGCCTCGGACAGGGCGGGTCACCCCTCCACTTT.